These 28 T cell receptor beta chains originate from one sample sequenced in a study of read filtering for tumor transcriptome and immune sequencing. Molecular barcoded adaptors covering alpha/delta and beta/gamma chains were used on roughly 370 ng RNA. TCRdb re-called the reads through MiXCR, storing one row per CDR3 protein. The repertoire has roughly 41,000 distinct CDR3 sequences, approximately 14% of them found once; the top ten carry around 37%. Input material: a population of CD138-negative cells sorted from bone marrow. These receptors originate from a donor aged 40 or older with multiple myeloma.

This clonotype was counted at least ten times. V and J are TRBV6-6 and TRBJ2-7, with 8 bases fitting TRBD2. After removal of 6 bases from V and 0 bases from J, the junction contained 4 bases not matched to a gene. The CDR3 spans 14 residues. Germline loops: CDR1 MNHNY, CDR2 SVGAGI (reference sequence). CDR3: CASSGTRSSYEQYF. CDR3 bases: TGTGCCAGCAGCGGGACTAGAAGCTCCTACGAGCAGTACTTC.

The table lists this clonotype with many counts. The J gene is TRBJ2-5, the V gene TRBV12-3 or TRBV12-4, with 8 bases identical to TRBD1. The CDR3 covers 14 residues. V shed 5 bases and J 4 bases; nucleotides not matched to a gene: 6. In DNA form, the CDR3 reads TGTGCCAGCAGTCCCCCCAGGGGGCGAGAGACCCAGTACTTC. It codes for CASSPPRGRETQYF.

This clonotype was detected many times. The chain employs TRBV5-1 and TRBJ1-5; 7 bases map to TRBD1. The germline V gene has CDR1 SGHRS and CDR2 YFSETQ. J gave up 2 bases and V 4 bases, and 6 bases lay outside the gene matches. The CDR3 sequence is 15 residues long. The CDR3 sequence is CASSENTGGNQPQHF. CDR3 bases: TGCGCCAGCAGCGAAAACACAGGGGGCAATCAGCCCCAGCATTTT.

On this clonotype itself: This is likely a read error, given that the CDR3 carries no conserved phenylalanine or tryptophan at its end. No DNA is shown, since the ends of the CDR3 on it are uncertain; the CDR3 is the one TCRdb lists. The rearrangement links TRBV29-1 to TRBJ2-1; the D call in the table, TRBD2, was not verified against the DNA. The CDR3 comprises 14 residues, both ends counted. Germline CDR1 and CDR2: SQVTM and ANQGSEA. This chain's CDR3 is CSVLAGGSYNEQIC.

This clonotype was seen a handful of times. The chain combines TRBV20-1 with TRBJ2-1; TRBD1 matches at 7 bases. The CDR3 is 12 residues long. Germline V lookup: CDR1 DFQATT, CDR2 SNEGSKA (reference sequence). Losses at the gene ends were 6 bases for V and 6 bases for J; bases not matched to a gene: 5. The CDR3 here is CSAFGQANEQFF. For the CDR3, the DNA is TGCAGTGCCTTTGGACAGGCCAATGAGCAGTTCTTC.

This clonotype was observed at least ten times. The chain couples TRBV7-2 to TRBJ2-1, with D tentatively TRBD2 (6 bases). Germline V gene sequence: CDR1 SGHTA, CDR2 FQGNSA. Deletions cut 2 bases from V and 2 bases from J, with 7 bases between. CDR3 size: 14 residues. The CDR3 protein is CASSLLATYNEQFF. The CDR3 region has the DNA TGTGCCAGCAGCTTACTAGCGACCTACAATGAGCAGTTCTTC. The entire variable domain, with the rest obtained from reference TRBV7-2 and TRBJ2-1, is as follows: GAGVSQSPSNKVTEKGKDVELRCDPISGHTALYWYRQSLGQGLEFLIYFQGNSAPDKSGLPSDRFSAERTGGSVSTLTIQRTQQEDSAVYLCASSLLATYNEQFFGPGTRLTVL.

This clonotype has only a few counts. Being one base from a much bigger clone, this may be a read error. CDR3 residues: CASGLSGAYNSEQFF. The CDR3 coding sequence is TGTGCTAGTGGTCTTAGCGGTGCATATAACAGTGAGCAGTTCTTC. The chain couples TRBV12-5 to TRBJ2-1; D possibly corresponds to TRBD2 (6 bases). The CDR3 consists of 15 residues. Germline CDR1 LGHNT, CDR2 FRNRAP. V lost 5 bases, J lost 9 bases, and 20 bases lay in between.

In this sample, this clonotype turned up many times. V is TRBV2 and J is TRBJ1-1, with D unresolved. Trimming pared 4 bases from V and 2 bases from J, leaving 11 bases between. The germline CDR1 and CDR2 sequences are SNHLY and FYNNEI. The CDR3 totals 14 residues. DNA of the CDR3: TGTGCCAGCAGTGGTGCAGGAGGCAACACTGAAGCTTTCTTT. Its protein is CASSGAGGNTEAFF.

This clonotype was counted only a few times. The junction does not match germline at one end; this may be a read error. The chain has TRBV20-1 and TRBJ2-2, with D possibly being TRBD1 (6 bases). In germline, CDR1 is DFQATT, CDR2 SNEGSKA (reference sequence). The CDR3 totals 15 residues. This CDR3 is CSARPSTGFTGELLF. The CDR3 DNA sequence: TGCAGTGCTAGACCCAGTACAGGGTTCACCGGGGAGCTGCTTTTT.

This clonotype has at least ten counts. In nucleotides, the CDR3 is TGTGCCAGCAGTTATCGGGGGGGGGACACTGAAGCTTTCTTT. This codes for CASSYRGGDTEAFF. V gene TRBV6-5 combines with J gene TRBJ1-1, with a tentative D call TRBD1 (5 bases). Trimming stripped 3 bases from V and 3 bases from J, with 11 bases between. In germline, CDR1 is MNHEY, CDR2 SVGAGI. This CDR3 region has 14 residues.

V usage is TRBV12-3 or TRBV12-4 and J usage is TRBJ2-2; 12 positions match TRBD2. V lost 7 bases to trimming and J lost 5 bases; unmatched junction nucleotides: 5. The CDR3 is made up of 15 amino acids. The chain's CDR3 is CASTPGTSGTGELFF. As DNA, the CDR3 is TGTGCCAGCACTCCAGGGACTAGCGGGACCGGGGAGCTGTTTTTT.

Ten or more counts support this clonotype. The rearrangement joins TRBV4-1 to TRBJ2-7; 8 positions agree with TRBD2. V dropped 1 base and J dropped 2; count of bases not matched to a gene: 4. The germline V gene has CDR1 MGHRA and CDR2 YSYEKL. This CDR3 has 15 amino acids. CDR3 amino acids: CASSQVGSGAYEQYF. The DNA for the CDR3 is TGCGCCAGCAGCCAAGTGGGTAGCGGGGCCTACGAGCAGTACTTC.

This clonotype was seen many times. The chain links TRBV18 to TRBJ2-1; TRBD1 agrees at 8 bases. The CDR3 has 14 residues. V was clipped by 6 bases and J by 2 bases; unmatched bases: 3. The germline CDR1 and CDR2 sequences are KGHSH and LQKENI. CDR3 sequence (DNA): TGTGCCAGCTCCCAGGACAGGGCCTACAATGAGCAGTTCTTC. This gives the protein CASSQDRAYNEQFF.

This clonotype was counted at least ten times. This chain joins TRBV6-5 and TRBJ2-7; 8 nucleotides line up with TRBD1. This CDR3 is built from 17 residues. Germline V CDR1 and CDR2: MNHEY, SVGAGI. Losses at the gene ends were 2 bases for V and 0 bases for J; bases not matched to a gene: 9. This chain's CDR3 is CASSYKATGVSSYEQYF. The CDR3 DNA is TGTGCCAGCAGTTACAAAGCGACAGGGGTGAGCTCCTACGAGCAGTACTTC.

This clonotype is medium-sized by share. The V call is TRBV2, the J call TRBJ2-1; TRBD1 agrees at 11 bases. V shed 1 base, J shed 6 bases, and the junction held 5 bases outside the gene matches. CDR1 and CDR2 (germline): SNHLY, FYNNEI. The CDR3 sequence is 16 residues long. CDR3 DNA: TGTGCCAGCAGTGAAGGGTGGACAGGGGGCTCCAATGAGCAGTTCTTC. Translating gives CASSEGWTGGSNEQFF.

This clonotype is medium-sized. The CDR3 nucleotides read TGTGCCAGCAGCTTAACTAGCGGGAGCAATGAGCAGTTCTTC. This sequence encodes CASSLTSGSNEQFF. V usage is TRBV7-3 and J usage is TRBJ2-1; TRBD2 matches 9 bases. Germline V gene lookup returns CDR1 SGHTA and CDR2 FQGTGA. Trimming at V came to 0 bases and at J to 6 bases, leaving 0 bases not matched to a gene. The CDR3 loop spans 14 amino acids.

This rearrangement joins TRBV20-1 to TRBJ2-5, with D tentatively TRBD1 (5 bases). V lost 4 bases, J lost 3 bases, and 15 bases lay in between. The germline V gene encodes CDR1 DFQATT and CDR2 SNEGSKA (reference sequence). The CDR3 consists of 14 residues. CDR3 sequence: CSATLGAGKETQYF. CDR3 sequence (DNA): TGCAGTGCTACGCTAGGGGCAGGGAAAGAGACCCAGTACTTC.

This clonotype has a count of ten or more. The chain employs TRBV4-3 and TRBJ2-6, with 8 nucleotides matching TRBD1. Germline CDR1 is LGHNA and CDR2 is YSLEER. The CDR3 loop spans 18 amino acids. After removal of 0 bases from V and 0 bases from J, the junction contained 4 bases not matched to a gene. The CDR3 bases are TGCGCCAGCAGCCAAGACCCAGGGGGCTACTCTGGGGCCAACGTCCTGACTTTC. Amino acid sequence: CASSQDPGGYSGANVLTF.

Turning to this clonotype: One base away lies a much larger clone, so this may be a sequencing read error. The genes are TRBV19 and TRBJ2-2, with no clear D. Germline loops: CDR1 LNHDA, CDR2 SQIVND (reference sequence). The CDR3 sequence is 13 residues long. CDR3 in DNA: TGTGCCAGGAGTATCATGGGTAACGGGGAGCTGTTTTTT. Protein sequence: CARSIMGNGELFF. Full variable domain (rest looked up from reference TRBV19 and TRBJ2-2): DGGITQSPKYLFRKEGQNVTLSCEQNLNHDAMYWYRQDPGQGLRLIYYSQIVNDFQKGDIAEGYSVSREKKESFPLTVTSAQKNPTAFYLCARSIMGNGELFFGEGSRLTVL.

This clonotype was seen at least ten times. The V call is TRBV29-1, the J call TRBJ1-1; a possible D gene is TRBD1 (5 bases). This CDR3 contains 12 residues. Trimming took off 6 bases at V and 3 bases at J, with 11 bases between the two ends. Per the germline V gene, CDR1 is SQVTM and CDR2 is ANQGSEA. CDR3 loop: CSVWDGDTEAFF. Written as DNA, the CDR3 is TGCAGCGTATGGGACGGAGACACTGAAGCTTTCTTT.

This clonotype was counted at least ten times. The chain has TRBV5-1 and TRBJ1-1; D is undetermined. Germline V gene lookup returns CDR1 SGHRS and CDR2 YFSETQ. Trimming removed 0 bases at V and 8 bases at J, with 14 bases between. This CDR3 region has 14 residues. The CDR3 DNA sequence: TGCGCCAGCAGCTTGGGACCAACAGAATTCGAAGCTTTCTTT. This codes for CASSLGPTEFEAFF.

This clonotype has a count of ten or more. The CDR3 DNA sequence: TGCGCCAGCAGCTTGGGTGCAAACACTGAAGCTTTCTTT. Amino acid sequence: CASSLGANTEAFF. The V call is TRBV5-1, the J call TRBJ1-1; no definite D call. The CDR3 runs 13 residues. V lost 0 bases and J 2 bases, leaving 5 bases between the germline ends. The germline CDR1 and CDR2 sequences are SGHRS and YFSETQ.

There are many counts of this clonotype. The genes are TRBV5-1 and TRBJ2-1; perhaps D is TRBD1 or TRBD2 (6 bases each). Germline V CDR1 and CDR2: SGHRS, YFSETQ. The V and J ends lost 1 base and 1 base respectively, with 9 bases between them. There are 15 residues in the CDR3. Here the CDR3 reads CASSLTGRSYNEQFF. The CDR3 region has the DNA TGCGCCAGCAGCTTGACAGGGAGGTCCTACAATGAGCAGTTCTTC.

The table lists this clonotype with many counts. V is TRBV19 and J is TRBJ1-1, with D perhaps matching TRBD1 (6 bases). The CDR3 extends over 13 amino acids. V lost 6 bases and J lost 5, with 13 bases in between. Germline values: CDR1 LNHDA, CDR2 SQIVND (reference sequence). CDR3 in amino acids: CASSRGAATEAFF. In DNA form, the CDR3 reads TGTGCCAGTAGCAGGGGTGCGGCGACTGAAGCTTTCTTT. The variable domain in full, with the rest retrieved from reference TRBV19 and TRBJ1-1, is DGGITQSPKYLFRKEGQNVTLSCEQNLNHDAMYWYRQDPGQGLRLIYYSQIVNDFQKGDIAEGYSVSREKKESFPLTVTSAQKNPTAFYLCASSRGAATEAFFGQGTRLTVV.

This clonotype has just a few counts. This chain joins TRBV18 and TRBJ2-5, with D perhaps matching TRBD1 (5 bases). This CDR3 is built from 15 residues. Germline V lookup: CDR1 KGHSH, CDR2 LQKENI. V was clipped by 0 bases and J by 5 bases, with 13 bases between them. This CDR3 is CASSPPAGPLETQYF. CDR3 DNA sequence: TGTGCCAGCTCACCACCCGCAGGGCCGCTCGAGACCCAGTACTTC. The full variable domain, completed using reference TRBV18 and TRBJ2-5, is NAGVMQNPRHLVRRRGQEARLRCSPMKGHSHVYWYRQLPEEGLKFMVYLQKENIIDESGMPKERFSAEFPKEGPSILRIQQVVRGDSAAYFCASSPPAGPLETQYFGPGTRLLVL.

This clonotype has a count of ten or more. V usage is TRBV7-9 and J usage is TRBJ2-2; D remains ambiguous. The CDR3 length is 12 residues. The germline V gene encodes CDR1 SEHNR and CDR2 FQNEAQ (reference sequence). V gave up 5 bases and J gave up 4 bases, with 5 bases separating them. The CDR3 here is CASSAPTGELFF. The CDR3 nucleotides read TGTGCCAGCAGCGCCCCCACCGGGGAGCTGTTTTTT.

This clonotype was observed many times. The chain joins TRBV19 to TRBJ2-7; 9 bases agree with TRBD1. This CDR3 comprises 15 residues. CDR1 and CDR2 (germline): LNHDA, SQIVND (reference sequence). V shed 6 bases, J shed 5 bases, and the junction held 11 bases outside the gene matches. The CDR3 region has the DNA TGTGCCAGTAGCATCACCAGGACAGGGGTCCACGAGCAGTACTTC. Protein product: CASSITRTGVHEQYF.

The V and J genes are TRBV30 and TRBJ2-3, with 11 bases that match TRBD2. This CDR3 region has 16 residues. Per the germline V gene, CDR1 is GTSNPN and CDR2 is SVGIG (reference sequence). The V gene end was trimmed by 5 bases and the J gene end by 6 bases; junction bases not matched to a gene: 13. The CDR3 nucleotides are TGTGCCTGGTCCCCCTTCACTAGCGGGAGTATGGATACGCAGTATTTT. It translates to CAWSPFTSGSMDTQYF.